The source of this T cell receptor beta chain is a study of T cells in Graves' hyperthyroidism and ophthalmopathy. Amplified TCR beta CDR3 regions derived from RNA transcripts. The HTBI primer set was used in a first-round RT-PCR of the TCR CDR3. TCRdb reprocessed the multiplex PCR reads via MiXCR and lists one record per CDR3 protein. The table includes approximately 530,000 distinct CDR3 sequences, around 15% detected once. The CDR3 totals 18 residues. Germline lookup yields CDR1 SGDLS and CDR2 YYNGEE. V lost 3 bases, J lost 0 bases, and 19 bases lay in between. This clonotype has only a few counts. The study excluded patients with uncontrolled infection, other autoimmune disease, pregnancy or lactation.

Input material: blood. The receptor was isolated from a woman between 18 and 30 years old with Graves' hyperthyroidism. V and J are TRBV9 and TRBJ2-1; D is possibly TRBD1 (6 bases). The CDR3 DNA follows: TGTGCCAGCAGCGGTGACCGAGGACAGTTGCACTCCTACAATGAGCAGTTCTTC. Protein: CASSGDRGQLHSYNEQFF.